The 3 T cell receptor beta chains given below trace back to one sample, sequenced in a study of CD8+ T cells in alopecia areata. Following extraction, RNA underwent reverse transcription to cDNA, which served as the sequencing template. Repertoires were generated with immunoSEQ multiplex PCR, while TCRdb's copy carries only in-frame clones and drops some. The table shows approximately 280,000 clones, with roughly 60% occurring only once. Treatment of the sample: oral pan-JAK inhibitor, 5-10 mg twice daily. The sequenced sample was CD4+ T cells sorted from blood, obtained at week 24, from a patient treated with tofacitinib. Source of these receptors: a human donor with alopecia areata.

The V gene is TRBV4-1, the J gene TRBJ2-1; the match to TRBD1 covers 10 bases. The CDR3 is made up of 15 amino acids. V lost 4 bases, J lost 7 bases, and 7 bases stayed unmatched. The germline V gene has CDR1 MGHRA and CDR2 YSYEKL. CDR3 in DNA: TGCGCCAGCAGCCCTACCGGGACAGGGGTTAATGAGCAGTTCTTC. It yields the protein CASSPTGTGVNEQFF.

The chain is built from TRBV11-2 and TRBJ2-5; TRBD2 might be the D (5 bases). The CDR3 contains 13 residues. Trimming shortened V by 7 bases and J by 7 bases, and 16 bases separated the two germline ends. The germline gives CDR1 SGHAT, CDR2 FQNNGV. The CDR3, as DNA: TGTGCCAGCAAGAGGGCTGCCCAAAGGACCCAGTACTTC. Translated, it gives CASKRAAQRTQYF.

The chain couples TRBV4-1 to TRBJ1-5, with D uncertain. The CDR3 length is 16 residues. The V gene's germline CDR1 is MGHRA and CDR2 YSYEKL. The V gene lost 0 bases and the J gene lost 0 bases, with 9 bases spanning the gap. The CDR3 sequence: CASSQDPGYSNQPQHF. Written as DNA, the CDR3 is TGCGCCAGCAGCCAAGATCCGGGCTATAGCAATCAGCCCCAGCATTTT.